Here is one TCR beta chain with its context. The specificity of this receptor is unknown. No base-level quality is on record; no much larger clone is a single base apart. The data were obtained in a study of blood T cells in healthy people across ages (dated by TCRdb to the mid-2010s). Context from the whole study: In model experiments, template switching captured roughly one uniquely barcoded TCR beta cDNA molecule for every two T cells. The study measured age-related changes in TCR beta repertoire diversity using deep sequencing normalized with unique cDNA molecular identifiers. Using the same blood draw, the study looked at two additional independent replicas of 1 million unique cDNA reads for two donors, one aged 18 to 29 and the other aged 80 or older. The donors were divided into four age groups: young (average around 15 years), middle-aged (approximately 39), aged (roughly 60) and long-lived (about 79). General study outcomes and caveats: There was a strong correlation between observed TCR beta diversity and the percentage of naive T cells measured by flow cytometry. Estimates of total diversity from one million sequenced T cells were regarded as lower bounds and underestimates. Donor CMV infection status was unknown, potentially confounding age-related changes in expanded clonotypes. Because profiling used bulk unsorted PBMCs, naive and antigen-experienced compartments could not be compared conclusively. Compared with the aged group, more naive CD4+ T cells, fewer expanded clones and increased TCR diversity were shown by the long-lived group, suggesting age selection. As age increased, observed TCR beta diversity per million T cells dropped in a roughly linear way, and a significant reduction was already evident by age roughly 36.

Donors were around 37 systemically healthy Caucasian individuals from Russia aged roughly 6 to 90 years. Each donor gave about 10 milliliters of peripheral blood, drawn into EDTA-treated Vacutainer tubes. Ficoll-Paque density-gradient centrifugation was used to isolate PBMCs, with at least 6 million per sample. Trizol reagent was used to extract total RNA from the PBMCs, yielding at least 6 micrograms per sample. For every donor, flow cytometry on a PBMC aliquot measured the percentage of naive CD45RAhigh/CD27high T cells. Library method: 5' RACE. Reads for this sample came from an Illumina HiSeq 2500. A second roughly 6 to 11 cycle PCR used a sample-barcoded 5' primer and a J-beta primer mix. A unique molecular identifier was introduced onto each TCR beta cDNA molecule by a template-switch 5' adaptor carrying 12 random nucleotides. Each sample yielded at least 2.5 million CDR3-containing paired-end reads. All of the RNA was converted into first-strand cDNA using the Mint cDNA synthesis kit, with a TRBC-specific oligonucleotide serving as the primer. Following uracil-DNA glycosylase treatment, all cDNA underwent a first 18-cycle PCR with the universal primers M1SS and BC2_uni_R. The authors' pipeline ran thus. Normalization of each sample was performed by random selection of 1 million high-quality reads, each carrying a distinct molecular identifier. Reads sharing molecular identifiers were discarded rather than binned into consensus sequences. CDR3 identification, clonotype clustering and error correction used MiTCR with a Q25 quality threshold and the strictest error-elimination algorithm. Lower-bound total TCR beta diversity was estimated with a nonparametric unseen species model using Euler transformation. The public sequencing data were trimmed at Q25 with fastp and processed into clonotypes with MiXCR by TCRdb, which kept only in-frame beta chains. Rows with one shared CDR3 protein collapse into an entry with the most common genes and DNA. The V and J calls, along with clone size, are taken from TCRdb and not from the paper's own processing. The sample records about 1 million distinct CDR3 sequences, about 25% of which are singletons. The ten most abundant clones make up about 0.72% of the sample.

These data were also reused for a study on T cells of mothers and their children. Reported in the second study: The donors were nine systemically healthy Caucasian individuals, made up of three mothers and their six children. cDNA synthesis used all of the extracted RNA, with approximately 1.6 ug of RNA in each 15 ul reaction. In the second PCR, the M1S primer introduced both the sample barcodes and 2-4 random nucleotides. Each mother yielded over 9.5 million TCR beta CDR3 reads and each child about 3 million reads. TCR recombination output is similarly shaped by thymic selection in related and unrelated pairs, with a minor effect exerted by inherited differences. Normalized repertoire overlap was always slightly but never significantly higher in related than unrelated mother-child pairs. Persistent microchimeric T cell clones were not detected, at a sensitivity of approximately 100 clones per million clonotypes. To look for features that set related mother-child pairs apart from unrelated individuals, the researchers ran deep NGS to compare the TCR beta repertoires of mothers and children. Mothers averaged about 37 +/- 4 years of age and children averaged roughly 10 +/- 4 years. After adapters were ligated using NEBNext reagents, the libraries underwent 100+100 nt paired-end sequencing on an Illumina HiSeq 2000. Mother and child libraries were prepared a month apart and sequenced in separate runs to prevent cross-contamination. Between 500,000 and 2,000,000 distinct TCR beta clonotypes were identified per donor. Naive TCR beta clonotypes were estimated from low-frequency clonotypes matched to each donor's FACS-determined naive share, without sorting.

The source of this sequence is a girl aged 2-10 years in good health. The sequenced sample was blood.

The CDR3 amino acid sequence is: CASSLVGRGTGELFF. The nucleotide sequence is TGTGCCAGCAGCTTAGTGGGGAGAGGCACCGGGGAGCTGTTTTTT. The chain couples TRBV7-9 to TRBJ2-2, with TRBD2 tentatively as D gene (5 bases match). At the junction V is shortened by 1 base and J by 4 bases, with 10 bases in between. CDR1 SEHNR and CDR2 FQNEAQ are derived from the germline V gene (reference sequence). The CDR3 goes from the cysteine to the phenylalanine over 15 residues. Kept here is only the CDR3 DNA, which spans 45 bases and is read in frame from base 1. Joined to the reference TRBV7-9 and TRBJ2-2 proteins, this CDR3 gives the full variable domain: DTGVSQNPRHKITKRGQNVTFRCDPISEHNRLYWYRQTLGQGPEFLTYFQNEAQLEKSRLLSDRFSAERPKGSFSTLEIQRTEQGDSAMYLCASSLVGRGTGELFFGEGSRLTVL.